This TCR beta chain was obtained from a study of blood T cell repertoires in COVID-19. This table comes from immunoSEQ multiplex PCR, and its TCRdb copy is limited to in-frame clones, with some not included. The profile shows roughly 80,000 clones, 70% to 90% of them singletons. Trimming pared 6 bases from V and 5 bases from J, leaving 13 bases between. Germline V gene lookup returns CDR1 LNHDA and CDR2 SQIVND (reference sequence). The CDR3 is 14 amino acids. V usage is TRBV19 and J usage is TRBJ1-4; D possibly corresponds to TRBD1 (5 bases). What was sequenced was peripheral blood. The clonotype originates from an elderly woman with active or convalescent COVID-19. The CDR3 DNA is TGTGCCAGTAGAAGGGGCCTATTAAATGAAAAACTGTTTTTT. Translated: CASRRGLLNEKLFF. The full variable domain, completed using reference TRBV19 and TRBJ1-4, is DGGITQSPKYLFRKEGQNVTLSCEQNLNHDAMYWYRQDPGQGLRLIYYSQIVNDFQKGDIAEGYSVSREKKESFPLTVTSAQKNPTAFYLCASRRGLLNEKLFFGSGTQLSVL.